Following are 5 T cell receptor beta chains from one sample sequenced in a study of vaccination effects on CD4 cells after COVID-19. Sequenced by immunoSEQ multiplex PCR; TCRdb stores in-frame clones only, minus some. The table has under 40,000 clones, about 80% seen once. ViraFEST assay sequencing came after antigen-specific CD4+ T cells were expanded with viral peptide pools. Having been cultured for about 10 days, the cells underwent CD4+ T cell isolation. Either the BNT162b2 or mRNA-1273 vaccine was given to participants in two doses. These receptors are not linked to any known antigen. Sequenced material: CD4+ T cells from PBMCs cultured with HCoV-NL63 spike peptides, taken after COVID-19 vaccination. Receptors were obtained from a human donor who received a COVID-19 vaccine. Some clones in this sample may be carry-over from other donors' samples.

The chain employs TRBV5-6 and TRBJ2-5, with a possible D match to TRBD1 (5 bases). V dropped 5 bases and J dropped 4 bases, with 18 bases sitting between them. The length of the CDR3 is 15 residues. Looked up from germline, CDR1 is SGHDT and CDR2 is YYEEEE. CDR3 sequence: CASRRTVQGGETQYF. The CDR3 DNA reads as TGTGCCAGCAGAAGGACGGTTCAGGGTGGAGAGACCCAGTACTTC.

The J gene is TRBJ2-7, the V gene TRBV28; TRBD1 agrees at 12 bases. Germline V CDR1 and CDR2: MDHEN, SYDVKM. This CDR3 is 17 amino acids long. V shed 5 bases and J 6 bases; nucleotides not matched to a gene: 14. The CDR3 here is CASSGGQGAPLGGEQYV. DNA of the CDR3: TGTGCCAGCAGTGGGGGACAGGGGGCGCCGCTTGGGGGCGAGCAGTACGTC.

The V and J genes are TRBV7-3 and TRBJ2-3; TRBD2 matches 10 bases. There are 17 residues in the CDR3. V lost 2 bases to trimming and J lost 1 base; unmatched junction nucleotides: 6. Looked up from germline, CDR1 is SGHTA and CDR2 is FQGTGA. CDR3 amino acids: CASSLGVAGGGTDTQYF. In nucleotides, the CDR3 is TGTGCCAGCAGCTTAGGGGTAGCGGGGGGCGGCACAGATACGCAGTATTTT.

This chain joins TRBV7-2 and TRBJ1-5; weak D call: TRBD1 (5 bases). The CDR3 length is 15 residues. The germline V gene encodes CDR1 SGHTA and CDR2 FQGNSA. V shed 1 base and J shed 7 bases, with 14 bases lying between them. The CDR3 is CASSLVSQGTQPQHF. The CDR3 coding sequence is TGTGCCAGCAGCTTAGTTTCCCAGGGTACCCAGCCCCAGCATTTT.

This clone was counted between two and nine times. The gene calls are TRBV18 and TRBJ1-5, with a weak D call TRBD1 (6 bases). Germline-derived CDR1 and CDR2 are KGHSH and LQKENI. Trimming left V 2 bases short and J 7 bases short, with 9 bases between. The CDR3 runs to 13 residues. The CDR3 sequence: CASSPTGFQPQHF. The CDR3 DNA sequence: TGTGCCAGCTCACCAACAGGGTTCCAGCCCCAGCATTTT. The full variable domain, rest sourced from reference TRBV18 and TRBJ1-5, is NAGVMQNPRHLVRRRGQEARLRCSPMKGHSHVYWYRQLPEEGLKFMVYLQKENIIDESGMPKERFSAEFPKEGPSILRIQQVVRGDSAAYFCASSPTGFQPQHFGDGTRLSIL.